This TCR beta chain derives from a study of T-cell reconstitution after alpha-beta-depleted transplantation in children. General study points: Newly produced T cells mostly accounted for T-cell counts and diversity one year post-transplant. The high TCRbeta diversity at day 60 in some patients came from surviving recipient T cells and thymic progenitors.

Comment on this clonotype: The antigen remains unidentified.

Preparation of the TCRbeta library was carried out with unique molecular identifiers. One entry per CDR3 protein, called by TCRdb with MiXCR from the PCR reads. The sample lists about 900,000 distinct CDR3 sequences, about 26% seen once, with around 30% in the top ten. The sequence came from a boy younger than two who had a stem cell transplant for SCID, so the T cells may come from the graft donor. The material sequenced was PBMCs, mostly from graft donor cells, taken 360 days after TCRalphabeta/CD19-depleted stem cell transplant.

The CDR3 sequence: CASSLAWTSGGGNEQFF. The CDR3 DNA reads as TGTGCCAGCAGCTTGGCTTGGACTAGCGGGGGGGGTAATGAGCAGTTCTTC. The chain has TRBV5-5 and TRBJ2-1, with TRBD2 matching 15 bases. The CDR3 is 17 residues long. Germline V CDR1 and CDR2: SGHKS, YYEKEE (reference sequence). The trim removed 0 bases at V and 7 bases at J, leaving 5 bases unmatched.